The clone carrying this T cell receptor beta chain has only a few counts. What it binds is not known. V dropped 4 bases and J dropped 9 bases, with 12 bases sitting between them. The CDR3 runs 12 residues. The germline gives CDR1 LNHDA, CDR2 SQIVND (reference sequence). The sample comes from a study of CD8+ T cells in alopecia areata. Study-level information: Treatment of the treated patients consisted of oral tofacitinib, 5 to 10 mg twice daily. Study-level results: Elevated clonality characterized lesional scalp relative to normal scalp, particularly in alopecia totalis/universalis. Researchers reported that TCR sharing among patients proved less clear than in mice, possibly HLA-linked.

Extracted from the samples, RNA was reverse transcribed into cDNA to serve as the sequencing template. Here immunoSEQ multiplex PCR was the method, and the copy in TCRdb shows in-frame clones only, minus some. The sample includes under 300,000 clones, roughly 69% of them seen just once. The chain combines TRBV19 with TRBJ2-5, with D perhaps matching TRBD2 (5 bases). This clonotype originated in a human donor with alopecia areata. The sequencing used CD4+ T cells sorted from blood, collected at week 0. CDR3 residues: CASSTTGESQYF. As DNA, the CDR3 is TGTGCCAGTAGTACGACCGGGGAGTCCCAGTACTTC.